These 20 T cell receptor beta chains were sequenced from one sample in a study of blood T cells in healthy people across ages. The use of a sample-barcoded 5' primer and a J-beta primer mix characterized a second PCR of about 7 to 12 cycles. TCRdb reprocessed the 5' RACE reads with MiXCR, giving one entry per CDR3 protein. The data show approximately 940,000 distinct CDR3 sequences, about 44% seen once. The specimen sequenced was blood. The source of these receptors is a young man in good health.

In DNA, the CDR3 is TGTGCCAGCAGTTCCCGGGAGGGCACGGTATTGGAGACCCAGTACTTC. The encoded protein is CASSSREGTVLETQYF. This chain connects TRBV27 to TRBJ2-5; TRBD2 matches at 8 bases. This CDR3 is 16 amino acids long. From germline, CDR1 is MNHEY and CDR2 SMNVEV (reference sequence). Germline trimming cut 4 bases from V and 5 bases from J; bases unmatched to any gene: 12.

This clonotype was observed a few times. The V call is TRBV28, the J call TRBJ2-2; 11 nucleotides match TRBD1. Germline CDR1 reads MDHEN; CDR2 reads SYDVKM. This CDR3 has 17 amino acids. V lost 6 bases and J lost 7; bases outside the gene matches: 13. The CDR3 sequence: CASSPVGQGVSGGELFF. For the CDR3, the DNA is TGTGCCAGCAGCCCCGTGGGACAGGGGGTTTCGGGCGGGGAGCTGTTTTTT.

The chain combines TRBV6-5 with TRBJ2-4, with 10 bases lining up with TRBD2. Near its end, the DNA agrees better with TRBJ2-7, so the J call may be wrong. This CDR3 contains 20 residues. The germline V gene has CDR1 MNHEY and CDR2 SVGAGI. The CDR3 loop reads CASSYSQRGGIGLIPYEQYF. CDR3 DNA sequence: TGTGCCAGCAGTTACTCGCAGCGGGGGGGTATAGGTTTAATCCCCTACGAGCAGTACTTC.

V gene TRBV4-3 combines with J gene TRBJ2-1; a possible D gene is TRBD2 (6 bases). Germline assignment: CDR1 LGHNA and CDR2 YSLEER. The CDR3 length is 16 residues. With 6 bases removed from V and 1 base from J, the gap between germline ends came to 16 bases. The CDR3 sequence is CASSLTIGGSYNEQFF. The CDR3 bases are TGCGCCAGCAGTCTAACCATTGGGGGGTCCTACAATGAGCAGTTCTTC.

The chain combines TRBV28 with TRBJ2-7, with D tentatively TRBD2 (6 bases). The CDR3 length is 13 residues. Trimming pared 1 base from V and 6 bases from J, leaving 10 bases between. CDR1 is MDHEN and CDR2 is SYDVKM in the germline V gene. This CDR3 reads CASSLLTGGEQYF. The CDR3 bases are TGTGCCAGCAGTTTATTAACCGGGGGCGAGCAGTACTTC. The full variable domain, rest sourced from reference TRBV28 and TRBJ2-7, is DVKVTQSSRYLVKRTGEKVFLECVQDMDHENMFWYRQDPGLGLRLIYFSYDVKMKEKGDIPEGYSVSREKKERFSLILESASTNQTSMYLCASSLLTGGEQYFGPGTRLTVT.

The J gene is TRBJ1-5, the V gene TRBV11-1; maybe TRBD1 (5 bases). Germline lookup yields CDR1 SGHAT and CDR2 FQDESV (reference sequence). V was shortened by 5 bases and J by 0 bases, with 14 bases between the two germline ends. The CDR3 spans 16 residues. CDR3 region: CASSLGQAYSNQPQHF. The CDR3 DNA follows: TGTGCCAGCAGCCTCGGACAAGCATATAGCAATCAGCCCCAGCATTTT.

This sequence joins TRBV5-6 and TRBJ1-2; 7 nucleotides agree with TRBD1. J gave up 4 bases and V 4 bases, and 10 bases lay outside the gene matches. The germline CDR1 and CDR2 sequences are SGHDT and YYEEEE. This CDR3 has 15 residues. CDR3 coding DNA: TGTGCCAGCAGCCCCTGGACAGGCCGTCCCTATGGCTACACCTTC. Translating gives CASSPWTGRPYGYTF.

This clonotype has a count of ten or more. This sequence joins TRBV7-9 and TRBJ1-2; D gene ambiguous. This CDR3 spans 15 amino acids. Germline lookup yields CDR1 SEHNR and CDR2 FQNEAQ (reference sequence). The V end lost 5 bases, the J end lost 1 base, and 14 bases lay between the germline ends. The CDR3 loop is CASSKGGSRNYGYTF. CDR3 DNA sequence: TGTGCCAGCAGCAAAGGCGGCAGCCGTAACTATGGCTACACCTTC.

The chain couples TRBV28 to TRBJ2-5, with 9 bases that match TRBD1. Germline V gene sequence: CDR1 MDHEN, CDR2 SYDVKM. This CDR3 contains 14 residues. V gave up 6 bases and J gave up 1 base; unmatched junction bases: 3. The CDR3 region is CASRLTGGQETQYF. CDR3 bases: TGTGCCAGCAGACTGACAGGGGGCCAAGAGACCCAGTACTTC.

The rearrangement uses TRBV27 and TRBJ2-1; 9 nucleotides align to TRBD2. Per germline, CDR1 MNHEY and CDR2 SMNVEV (reference sequence). The ends lost 8 bases at V and 7 bases at J; junction bases unmatched: 9. The CDR3 runs to 14 residues. CDR3 sequence (DNA): TGTGCCAGCGGCCCTCGCGGGGGGGCAAATGAGCAGTTCTTC. It encodes CASGPRGGANEQFF.

This chain connects TRBV25-1 to TRBJ2-1; TRBD2 might be the D (5 bases). CDR1 is MGHDK, CDR2 SYGVNS, per germline. This CDR3 is 11 amino acids long. Trimming left V 7 bases short and J 8 bases short, with 9 bases between. The CDR3 here is CASIGVYEQFF. CDR3 nucleotides: TGTGCCAGCATCGGGGTCTATGAGCAGTTCTTC.

This clonotype turned up a few times. This chain links TRBV4-2 with TRBJ2-7; tentative D call: TRBD2 (6 bases). This CDR3 spans 16 amino acids. Trimming pared 0 bases from V and 2 bases from J, leaving 14 bases between. The germline V gene encodes CDR1 LGHNA and CDR2 YNFKEQ. CDR3 in amino acids: CASSQDGGIGTYEQYF. In nucleotides, the CDR3 is TGTGCCAGCAGCCAAGATGGGGGGATCGGGACCTACGAGCAGTACTTC.

This sequence joins TRBV27 and TRBJ2-1, with 10 bases aligning to TRBD1. V was clipped by 5 bases and J by 5 bases; unmatched bases: 15. The germline V gene encodes CDR1 MNHEY and CDR2 SMNVEV (reference sequence). CDR3 size: 18 residues. The DNA of the CDR3 is TGTGCCAGCAGTAGCATCACCGCCGGGACAGGGGCGAACAATGAGCAGTTCTTC. Translating it yields CASSSITAGTGANNEQFF.

This chain connects TRBV5-1 to TRBJ1-1; D not certain. V lost 4 bases and J lost 6, with 16 bases in between. The CDR3 totals 14 residues. Germline assignment: CDR1 SGHRS and CDR2 YFSETQ. CDR3 protein: CASSRIPGLSEAFF. Written as DNA, the CDR3 is TGCGCCAGCAGCCGGATACCAGGTCTCTCTGAAGCTTTCTTT.

The V gene is TRBV5-1, the J gene TRBJ2-4, with a tentative D call TRBD2 (6 bases). The CDR3 spans 15 residues. V shed 3 bases and J shed 0 bases, with 10 bases lying between them. Germline assignment: CDR1 SGHRS and CDR2 YFSETQ. The CDR3 loop is CASSSGLGAKNIQYF. The DNA of the CDR3 is TGCGCCAGCAGCTCGGGACTTGGAGCCAAAAACATTCAGTACTTC.

V gene TRBV27 combines with J gene TRBJ2-6, with D tentatively TRBD2 (6 bases). CDR3 length: 13 residues. Germline V gene lookup returns CDR1 MNHEY and CDR2 SMNVEV (reference sequence). Trimming took off 6 bases at V and 4 bases at J, with 7 bases between the two ends. The CDR3 protein is CASSGGGANVLTF. The CDR3 bases are TGTGCCAGCAGCGGGGGAGGGGCCAACGTCCTGACTTTC. Drawing the rest from reference TRBV27 and TRBJ2-6, the complete variable domain is EAQVTQNPRYLITVTGKKLTVTCSQNMNHEYMSWYRQDPGLGLRQIYYSMNVEVTDKGDVPEGYKVSRKEKRNFPLILESPSPNQTSLYFCASSGGGANVLTFGAGSRLTVL.

V usage is TRBV10-3 and J usage is TRBJ2-3, with a weak D call TRBD2 (5 bases). Trimming pared 6 bases from V and 6 bases from J, leaving 22 bases between. Germline values: CDR1 ENHRY, CDR2 SYGVKD. The CDR3 has 16 residues. CDR3 protein: CAISLSREPQWDTQYF. The CDR3 nucleotides are TGTGCCATCAGCCTCTCTAGGGAGCCGCAGTGGGATACGCAGTATTTT.

This clonotype was found a few times. The chain links TRBV3-1 to TRBJ1-5; TRBD1 is a possible D gene (5 bases). The germline CDR1 and CDR2 sequences are LGHDT and YNNKEL (reference sequence). With 3 bases removed from V and 7 bases from J, the gap between germline ends came to 13 bases. CDR3 size: 14 residues. CDR3 nucleotide sequence: TGTGCCAGCAGCCAGTGGGGGACGGGACAGCCCCAGCATTTT. This sequence encodes CASSQWGTGQPQHF.

This clonotype has at least ten counts. The V gene is TRBV5-1, the J gene TRBJ2-5; D is undetermined. The ends were cut back, 0 bases at V and 0 bases at J, with 0 bases in the middle. Looked up from germline, CDR1 is SGHRS and CDR2 is YFSETQ. The CDR3 is made up of 12 amino acids. This CDR3 is CASSLDQETQYF. CDR3 nucleotides: TGCGCCAGCAGCTTGGACCAAGAGACCCAGTACTTC.

This chain uses TRBV20-1 with TRBJ1-1; 9 bases are shared with TRBD1. Germline-derived CDR1 and CDR2 are DFQATT and SNEGSKA (reference sequence). V lost 6 bases, J lost 0 bases, and 8 bases stayed unmatched. This CDR3 is built from 15 residues. The CDR3 reads CSARDRVWLNTEAFF. In DNA, the CDR3 is TGCAGTGCAAGGGACAGGGTCTGGTTGAACACTGAAGCTTTCTTT.